This record looks at one T cell receptor (beta chain) sequence and its context. This table comes from immunoSEQ multiplex PCR, and its TCRdb copy is limited to in-frame clones, with some not included. The sample yields about 140,000 clones, 70% to 90% seen once. This sample is part of a study of cytotoxic CD8 clonotypes in ibrutinib-treated CLL. Germline assignment: CDR1 SGHAT and CDR2 FQNNGV. V dropped 3 bases and J dropped 9; count of bases not matched to a gene: 8. This CDR3 region has 14 residues. This clonotype originated in a human donor with chronic lymphocytic leukemia. V and J are TRBV11-2 and TRBJ2-1; 7 bases match TRBD2. The sample here was PBMCs, taken after 36 months of ibrutinib treatment. The CDR3 DNA reads TGTGCCAGCAGCTTCGTTGGGAGGGCCAGTGAGCAGTTCTTC. Residues: CASSFVGRASEQFF.